These T cell receptor beta chains were read from a single sample in a study of CD8 T cells in ankylosing spondylitis. Using its own MiXCR run on the 5' RACE reads, TCRdb lists one record per CDR3 protein. This table holds roughly 130,000 distinct CDR3 sequences, 9.3% found once. The source material was blood, either unsorted or a sorted T cell fraction (not recorded which). Receptor source: a male donor with ankylosing spondylitis or in good health (not recorded which). Each CDR3 is given without its conserved first and last residue.

TRBV12-3/TRBV12-4	TRBJ2-1	ASSPGRALYNEQF
TRBV18	TRBJ2-7	ASSLTALDGRDDFRYEQY
TRBV7-9	TRBJ2-3	ASSFGQGTLPQY
TRBV4-3	TRBJ2-5	ASSQDLDSGETQY
TRBV20-1	TRBJ1-2	SARDLQELDGYT
TRBV11-2	TRBJ2-7	ASSTAYEQY
TRBV21-1	TRBJ2-7	ASSKVPSGIHEQY
TRBV7-9	TRBJ1-1	ASSLTVMNTEAF
TRBV29-1	TRBJ1-5	SVASGTGNQPQH
TRBV20-1	TRBJ2-7	SARRAGVSNEQY
TRBV20-1	TRBJ1-1	SARGAGRDEAF
TRBV4-3	TRBJ2-7	ASSQDRGGYEQY
TRBV20-1	TRBJ2-1	SASRASGSNEQF
TRBV7-2	TRBJ2-2	ASSRQRLTGELF
TRBV19	TRBJ2-7	ASSSPGLAGGTYEQY
TRBV6-1	TRBJ2-4	ASSEATGTGRY